A single sample gave rise to the 25 T cell receptor beta chains below, sequenced in a study of CD8 T cells in ankylosing spondylitis. TCRdb used MiXCR to reprocess the 5' RACE reads, holding one entry per CDR3 protein. The table lists 25,000 to 30,000 distinct CDR3 sequences, 7.9% of them singletons. Sequencing was performed on blood. The receptors stem from a male donor with ankylosing spondylitis or in good health (not recorded which).

The sample holds a few counts of this clonotype. The chain is built from TRBV5-1 and TRBJ1-1; TRBD1 matches 7 bases. This CDR3 comprises 14 residues. J lost 5 bases, V lost 2 bases, and 6 bases had no gene match. CDR1 is SGHRS and CDR2 is YFSETQ in the germline V gene. The CDR3 reads CASSLDRAGTEAFF. The CDR3 DNA is TGCGCCAGCAGCTTAGACAGGGCCGGTACTGAAGCTTTCTTT. The full variable domain, its missing parts supplied by reference TRBV5-1 and TRBJ1-1, is KAGVTQTPRYLIKTRGQQVTLSCSPISGHRSVSWYQQTPGQGLQFLFEYFSETQRNKGNFPGRFSGRQFSNSRSEMNVSTLELGDSALYLCASSLDRAGTEAFFGQGTRLTVV.

This clonotype was recorded a few times. The junction departs from the called germline gene at one end, perhaps through a read error. This chain connects TRBV20-1 to TRBJ1-1; TRBD1 aligns across 9 bases. Germline CDR1 is DFQATT and CDR2 is SNEGSKA (reference sequence). The CDR3 length is 11 residues. This CDR3 reads CSAFLGQGGVF. CDR3 sequence (DNA): TGCAGTGCTTTCCTGGGACAGGGAGGTGTCTTT.

This clonotype was seen only a few times. The chain combines TRBV20-1 with TRBJ1-1, with D uncertain. V lost 6 bases to trimming and J lost 4 bases, with 15 bases between them. The CDR3 totals 13 residues. The germline CDR1 and CDR2 sequences are DFQATT and SNEGSKA (reference sequence). The CDR3, as DNA: TGCAGTGCCTTTAAGGCTAGCGGCACTGAAGCTTTCTTT. Its protein is CSAFKASGTEAFF.

This clonotype was detected ten times or more. The chain recombines TRBV29-1 with TRBJ2-7; D gene ambiguous. The CDR3 runs 12 residues. In germline, CDR1 is SQVTM, CDR2 ANQGSEA. Trimming removed 4 bases from V and 0 bases from J, with 7 bases in between. CDR3 sequence reads: CSVVFSSYEQYF. CDR3 coding DNA: TGCAGCGTTGTCTTTAGCTCCTACGAGCAGTACTTC.

This clonotype was recorded many times. The chain has TRBV29-1 and TRBJ1-2, with D maybe TRBD1 (5 bases). The V and J ends lost 2 bases and 1 base respectively, with 5 bases between them. This CDR3 has 12 residues. The germline V gene encodes CDR1 SQVTM and CDR2 ANQGSEA. The CDR3 nucleotides are TGCAGCGTTGAACAGGGTAACTATGGCTACACCTTC. It codes for CSVEQGNYGYTF. Filled out from reference TRBV29-1 and TRBJ1-2, the complete variable domain reads SAVISQKPSRDICQRGTSLTIQCQVDSQVTMMFWYRQQPGQSLTLIATANQGSEATYESGFVIDKFPISRPNLTFSTLTVSNMSPEDSSIYLCSVEQGNYGYTFGSGTRLTVV.

The V and J genes are TRBV7-9 and TRBJ2-7, with TRBD1 identical over 7 bases. This CDR3 has 12 residues. CDR1 is SEHNR, CDR2 FQNEAQ, per germline (reference sequence). Trimming removed 8 bases from V and 3 bases from J; junction bases left unmatched: 4. CDR3 protein: CASGGQNYEQYF. CDR3 bases: TGTGCCAGCGGGGGACAGAACTACGAGCAGTACTTC.

The chain carries TRBV27 and TRBJ1-3; TRBD1 is a possible D gene (6 bases). Germline assignment: CDR1 MNHEY and CDR2 SMNVEV (reference sequence). The CDR3 totals 13 residues. The V gene lost 6 bases and the J gene lost 4 bases, with 10 bases spanning the gap. In DNA form, the CDR3 reads TGTGCCAGCAGCAACAGGGCGGGAAACACCATATATTTT. Translated, it gives CASSNRAGNTIYF.

The V call is TRBV4-3, the J call TRBJ1-3; a possible D gene is TRBD1 (5 bases). This CDR3 has 15 amino acids. Trimming removed 2 bases from V and 4 bases from J, with 12 bases in between. Per the germline V gene, CDR1 is LGHNA and CDR2 is YSLEER. The CDR3 is CASSQSTDPGNTIYF. CDR3 DNA sequence: TGCGCCAGCAGCCAATCGACAGATCCAGGAAACACCATATATTTT.

This clonotype was seen at least ten times. The chain couples TRBV12-3 or TRBV12-4 to TRBJ1-4, with 8 bases that match TRBD1. The CDR3 is 16 residues long. V trimming: 6 bases; J trimming: 4 bases; junction bases outside the gene matches: 10. The CDR3 nucleotides are TGTGCCAGCAGATATGGACAGGGTAGGAGTAATGAAAAACTGTTTTTT. This encodes CASRYGQGRSNEKLFF.

This clonotype was seen only a few times. The chain links TRBV5-1 to TRBJ1-5; perhaps TRBD1 as D (6 bases). Germline lookup yields CDR1 SGHRS and CDR2 YFSETQ. The length of the CDR3 is 14 residues. V gave up 4 bases and J gave up 6 bases, with 14 bases separating them. CDR3 DNA sequence: TGCGCCAGCAGCCCCCGTGTAGGGGGTCAGCCCCAGCATTTT. This translates into CASSPRVGGQPQHF.

The chain couples TRBV20-1 to TRBJ2-6; weak D call: TRBD1 (6 bases). Germline V gene data show CDR1 as DFQATT and CDR2 as SNEGSKA (reference sequence). This CDR3 spans 18 amino acids. Trimming shortened V by 1 base and J by 0 bases, and 16 bases separated the two germline ends. The CDR3: CSARVQGSLPSGANVLTF. The CDR3 region has the DNA TGCAGTGCTAGAGTCCAGGGGTCCCTCCCCTCTGGGGCCAACGTCCTGACTTTC.

J is TRBJ1-1 and V is TRBV11-1; D is unresolved. The V end lost 1 base, the J end lost 1 base, and 4 bases lay between the germline ends. Germline CDR1 is SGHAT and CDR2 is FQDESV (reference sequence). The CDR3 is made up of 13 amino acids. CDR3 nucleotides: TGTGCCAGCAGCTTAGAGGCGAACACTGAAGCTTTCTTT. It is translated as CASSLEANTEAFF.

This clonotype was detected only a few times. V is TRBV6-5 and J is TRBJ2-7; possibly TRBD1 for D (6 bases). The CDR3 is 14 amino acids. Trimming took 5 bases from V and 0 from J, leaving 11 bases between them. Germline CDR1 is MNHEY and CDR2 is SVGAGI. The chain's CDR3 is CASSPDSISYEQYF. CDR3 bases: TGTGCCAGCAGTCCGGACAGTATCTCCTACGAGCAGTACTTC.

The J gene is TRBJ2-7, the V gene TRBV7-9; D is unresolved. The V end was cut by 6 bases, the J end by 1 base, with 7 bases between. Germline V gives CDR1 SEHNR, CDR2 FQNEAQ (reference sequence). The CDR3 is 12 amino acids. CDR3: CASRPVSYEQYF. The CDR3 DNA follows: TGTGCCAGCAGGCCGGTGTCCTACGAGCAGTACTTC.

This chain joins TRBV20-1 and TRBJ2-7; D may be TRBD2 (5 bases). The CDR3 totals 12 residues. Trimming removed 3 bases from V and 7 bases from J, with 13 bases in between. Per the germline V gene, CDR1 is DFQATT and CDR2 is SNEGSKA (reference sequence). The CDR3 loop is CSARSGTGEQYF. The CDR3, as DNA: TGCAGTGCTAGGAGTGGTACGGGGGAGCAGTACTTC.

V is TRBV12-3 or TRBV12-4 and J is TRBJ2-2, with TRBD1 identical over 10 bases. V dropped 3 bases and J dropped 6; count of bases not matched to a gene: 1. The length of the CDR3 is 14 residues. The CDR3 nucleotides read TGTGCCAGCAGTTTCGGGACAGGGGCCGGGGAGCTGTTTTTT. It is translated as CASSFGTGAGELFF.

The chain uses TRBV7-2 and TRBJ2-1; 7 bases align to TRBD2. The CDR3 has 14 residues. The germline V gene has CDR1 SGHTA and CDR2 FQGNSA. The ends lost 5 bases at V and 6 bases at J; junction bases unmatched: 7. The DNA of the CDR3 is TGTGCCAGCAGCGAAGTCCTAGCGGCCAATGAGCAGTTCTTC. Protein sequence: CASSEVLAANEQFF.

This clonotype has more than one count but fewer than ten. This rearrangement joins TRBV12-3 or TRBV12-4 to TRBJ2-2; 11 bases are shared with TRBD1. The J segment lost 1 base and the V segment lost 4 bases, leaving 2 bases of the junction unmatched. This CDR3 spans 16 amino acids. The CDR3, as DNA: TGTGCCAGCAGTTCCGGGACAGGGGGGAACACCGGGGAGCTGTTTTTT. It specifies CASSSGTGGNTGELFF.

A few counts support this clonotype. The chain is built from TRBV3-1 and TRBJ1-1, with D hard to call. The V gene lost 5 bases and the J gene lost 0 bases, with 10 bases spanning the gap. This CDR3 comprises 14 residues. Germline V gene lookup returns CDR1 LGHDT and CDR2 YNNKEL (reference sequence). The CDR3, as DNA: TGTGCCAGCAGCACCTCGACCGTGAACACTGAAGCTTTCTTT. This translates into CASSTSTVNTEAFF.

The chain carries TRBV20-1 and TRBJ2-1; D not certain. CDR3 length: 16 residues. The germline V gene encodes CDR1 DFQATT and CDR2 SNEGSKA (reference sequence). Trimming left V 2 bases short and J 4 bases short, with 18 bases between. CDR3 residues: CSARSQTVALYNEQFF. The CDR3 DNA reads as TGCAGTGCTAGATCGCAGACTGTCGCTCTGTACAATGAGCAGTTCTTC.

This clonotype was counted many times. This sequence joins TRBV5-1 and TRBJ1-1; D remains ambiguous. Per the germline V gene, CDR1 is SGHRS and CDR2 is YFSETQ. V was trimmed by 0 bases and J by 1 base, leaving 4 bases between them. This CDR3 has 13 amino acids. CDR3 bases: TGCGCCAGCAGCTTGGGGCGGAACACTGAAGCTTTCTTT. The encoded protein is CASSLGRNTEAFF.

This clonotype was recorded at least ten times. This sequence joins TRBV28 and TRBJ2-5; tentatively, D is TRBD1 or TRBD2 (5 bases each). V lost 8 bases and J 3 bases, leaving 16 bases between the germline ends. There are 14 residues in the CDR3. The germline V gene has CDR1 MDHEN and CDR2 SYDVKM. CDR3 sequence: CASLPEGTKETQYF. Here the CDR3 DNA reads TGTGCCAGCTTGCCCGAGGGGACCAAAGAGACCCAGTACTTC. Variable domain in full (rest from reference TRBV28 and TRBJ2-5): DVKVTQSSRYLVKRTGEKVFLECVQDMDHENMFWYRQDPGLGLRLIYFSYDVKMKEKGDIPEGYSVSREKKERFSLILESASTNQTSMYLCASLPEGTKETQYFGPGTRLLVL.

This clonotype was seen a few times. The rearrangement links TRBV28 to TRBJ1-5; D ambiguous. Germline V gene lookup returns CDR1 MDHEN and CDR2 SYDVKM. Trimming removed 3 bases at V and 1 base at J, with 7 bases between. The CDR3 length is 14 residues. CDR3 in amino acids: CASSFVGSNQPQHF. The CDR3 coding sequence is TGTGCCAGCAGTTTCGTCGGCAGCAATCAGCCCCAGCATTTT.

J is TRBJ1-1 and V is TRBV6-2 or TRBV6-3, with D perhaps TRBD1 (6 bases). This CDR3 comprises 14 residues. Germline values: CDR1 MNHEY, CDR2 SVGEGT. Between the trimmed V and J ends, which lost 6 bases and 1 base, there was a span of 12 bases. CDR3 sequence: CASRKGHANTEAFF. The CDR3 region has the DNA TGTGCCAGCAGAAAGGGACACGCGAACACTGAAGCTTTCTTT.

This clonotype was detected ten times or more. This chain connects TRBV12-3 or TRBV12-4 to TRBJ2-4; 8 bases are shared with TRBD1. The CDR3 has 15 residues. After removal of 4 bases from V and 0 bases from J, the junction contained 2 bases not matched to a gene. The CDR3 DNA follows: TGTGCCAGCAGTTCCGGACAGGGAGCCAAAAACATTCAGTACTTC. It encodes CASSSGQGAKNIQYF.